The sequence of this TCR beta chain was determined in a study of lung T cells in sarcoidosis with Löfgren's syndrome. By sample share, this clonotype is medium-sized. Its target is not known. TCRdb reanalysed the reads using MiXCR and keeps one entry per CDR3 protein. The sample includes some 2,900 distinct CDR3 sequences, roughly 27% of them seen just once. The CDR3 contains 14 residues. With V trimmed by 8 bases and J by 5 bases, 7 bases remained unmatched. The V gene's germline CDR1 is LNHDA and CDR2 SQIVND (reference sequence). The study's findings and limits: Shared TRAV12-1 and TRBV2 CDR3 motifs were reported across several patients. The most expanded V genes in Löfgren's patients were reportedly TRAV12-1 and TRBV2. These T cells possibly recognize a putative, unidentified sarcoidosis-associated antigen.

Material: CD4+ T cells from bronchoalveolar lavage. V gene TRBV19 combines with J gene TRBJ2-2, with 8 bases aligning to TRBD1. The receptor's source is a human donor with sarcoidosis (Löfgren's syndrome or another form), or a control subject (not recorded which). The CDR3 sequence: CASLRGLGTGELFF. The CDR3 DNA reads TGTGCCAGTCTCAGGGGGCTGGGGACCGGGGAGCTGTTTTTT.